This T cell receptor (beta chain) was found in a study of post-analysis software for immune sequencing data. This CDR3 has 14 residues. Germline loops: CDR1 LGHNA, CDR2 YNFKEQ. V shed 4 bases and J 11 bases; nucleotides not matched to a gene: 12. Study-level points and caveats: In patients, a few TRBV segments were more frequent than in controls, with TRBV5-6, TRBV5-1 and TRBV20-1 among them.

Tagging with unique molecular identifiers was a feature of the TCR beta cDNA libraries. TCRdb used MiXCR to reprocess the PCR reads, holding one entry per CDR3 protein. The profile shows roughly 730,000 distinct CDR3 sequences, 25% to 30% of them singletons. About this clonotype: Antigen specificity is unknown.

The V and J genes are TRBV4-2 and TRBJ2-5; 8 bases match TRBD1. Sequenced: blood. The receptor's source is a girl aged 10-17 years with multiple sclerosis. The CDR3 protein is CASSPHGQGYGQYF. CDR3 DNA sequence: TGTGCCAGCAGCCCCCATGGACAGGGCTACGGGCAGTACTTC.